These T cell receptor beta chains were read from a single sample in a study of beta chain features in type 1 diabetes. TCRdb's copy holds only in-frame clones and misses some; the assay was immunoSEQ multiplex PCR. The profile shows nearly 350,000 clones, approximately 9.7% of them singletons. The sequencing sample was made of central memory CD4+ T cells from blood. Receptor source: a man aged 25-40 years with type 1 diabetes. CDR3s include the opening cysteine and the closing phenylalanine or tryptophan. A D gene is named only where the DNA matches it firmly. The size of a clone is reported for some rows only, either as once, few or many, or as a class for expanded clones.

V	size	J	length	D	DNA	CDR3
TRBV4-3	.	TRBJ1-6	15	.	TGCGCCAGCAGCCAACGGGACCTGGGTAATTCACCCCTCCACTTT	CASSQRDLGNSPLHF
TRBV30	few	TRBJ1-3	15	.	TGTGCCTGGAGTTTTGGTGACAGCTCTGGAAACACCATATATTTT	CAWSFGDSSGNTIYF
TRBV7-2	.	TRBJ2-1	15	.	TGTGCCAGCAGCCTTGACGGTTCCGCCTACAATGAGCAGTTCTTC	CASSLDGSAYNEQFF
TRBV23-1	few	TRBJ2-1	16	.	TGCGCCAGCAGTCAATCAAGAGTACCGTCCTACAATGAGCAGTTCTTC	CASSQSRVPSYNEQFF
TRBV4-3	.	TRBJ2-2	15	TRBD1	TGCGCCAGCAGCCATGAAGGGGGCCGCACCGGGGAGCTGTTTTTT	CASSHEGGRTGELFF
TRBV7-9	.	TRBJ2-4	16	TRBD1	TGTGCCAGCAGCTATCCGGACAGGGGGCTGCAAAACATTCAGTACTTC	CASSYPDRGLQNIQYF
TRBV27	.	TRBJ1-1	15	.	TGTGCCAGCAGTTTAACCCCTAGACAGGACACTGAAGCTTTCTTT	CASSLTPRQDTEAFF
TRBV30	.	TRBJ2-5	13	.	TGTGCCTGGAGTGTTGGGGAGGCGGAGACCCAGTACTTC	CAWSVGEAETQYF
TRBV7-2	.	TRBJ1-1	14	.	TGTGCCAGCAGCTTAGCACAGGGAGGCACTGAAGCTTTCTTT	CASSLAQGGTEAFF
TRBV5-4	many	TRBJ1-2	14	.	TGTGCCAGCAGCGTCGCCGGGACACCGTTAGGCTACACCTTC	CASSVAGTPLGYTF
TRBV4-3	few	TRBJ1-1	14	.	TGCGCCAGCAGCCAAGAAACGGGGGACACTGAAGCTTTCTTT	CASSQETGDTEAFF